One sample yielded the 17 T cell receptor beta chains listed below, sequenced in a study of OX40 agonist ivuxolimab in advanced cancers. Profiling relied on immunoSEQ multiplex PCR, and the TCRdb table lists in-frame clones only, not all of them. The sample yields roughly 100,000 clones, 70% to 90% seen once. The specimen was CD4+ or CD8+ T cells sorted from blood, collected in a trial of the OX40 agonist ivuxolimab. These receptors came from an adult with an advanced solid tumor such as melanoma, head and neck, liver or kidney cancer.

The rearrangement links TRBV5-5 to TRBJ2-5; 8 bases align to TRBD2. V trimming: 1 base; J trimming: 2 bases; junction bases outside the gene matches: 7. This CDR3 has 16 residues. CDR1 and CDR2 from the germline V gene are SGHKS and YYEKEE (reference sequence). This chain's CDR3 is CASSLLSGGPQETQYF. DNA of the CDR3: TGTGCCAGCAGCTTGTTGAGCGGGGGTCCTCAAGAGACCCAGTACTTC.

The rearrangement joins TRBV13 to TRBJ2-2; no definite D call. V lost 1 base and J 4 bases, leaving 13 bases between the germline ends. CDR1 and CDR2 from the germline V gene are PRHDT and FYEKMQ (reference sequence). This CDR3 has 16 residues. DNA of the CDR3: TGTGCCAGCAGCTTAGCCCCACCGAGGCCCACCGGGGAGCTGTTTTTT. Translating gives CASSLAPPRPTGELFF.

The chain has TRBV30 and TRBJ1-4, with no clear D. Trimming took off 6 bases at V and 8 bases at J, with 10 bases between the two ends. Germline CDR1 reads GTSNPN; CDR2 reads SVGIG (reference sequence). The CDR3 has 11 amino acids. The CDR3 nucleotides are TGTGCCTGTCAGCGTAGGGAAAAACTGTTTTTT. This encodes CACQRREKLFF.

V and J are TRBV6-5 and TRBJ1-4; 9 bases map to TRBD1. The CDR3 totals 16 residues. The V and J ends lost 1 base and 5 bases, in that order; junction bases with no gene match: 5. Germline CDR1 reads MNHEY; CDR2 reads SVGAGI. In nucleotides, the CDR3 is TGTGCCAGCAGTTACTGGGGGACAGGGACAAATGAAAAACTGTTTTTT. It yields the protein CASSYWGTGTNEKLFF.

V is TRBV5-4 and J is TRBJ1-2; D remains unclear. CDR1 SGHNT and CDR2 YYREEE come from the germline V gene (reference sequence). Trimming stripped 0 bases from V and 5 bases from J, with 5 bases between. The CDR3 sequence is 12 residues long. CDR3 region: CASSLDSYGYTF. In DNA form, the CDR3 reads TGTGCCAGCAGCTTGGACAGTTATGGCTACACCTTC.

The V gene is TRBV28, the J gene TRBJ1-1; the D gene is possibly TRBD1 (6 bases). Trimming shortened V by 5 bases and J by 3 bases, and 16 bases separated the two germline ends. This CDR3 spans 15 amino acids. Germline CDR1 is MDHEN and CDR2 is SYDVKM. CDR3: CASSPHRAGDTEAFF. In DNA form, the CDR3 reads TGTGCCAGCAGTCCTCACAGGGCCGGGGACACTGAAGCTTTCTTT.

The chain is built from TRBV10-1 and TRBJ2-4; 16 positions agree with TRBD2. Germline CDR1 and CDR2: WNHNN and SYGVQD (reference sequence). Trimming cost V 5 bases and J 3 bases; bases outside gene matches: 7. CDR3 length: 18 residues. The CDR3 protein is CASSRGLAGGPSKNIQYF. The CDR3 bases are TGCGCCAGCAGTAGGGGACTAGCGGGGGGGCCGAGCAAAAACATTCAGTACTTC.

The J gene is TRBJ1-4, the V gene TRBV19; no clear D gene. The V gene lost 3 bases and the J gene lost 0 bases, with 14 bases spanning the gap. CDR1 and CDR2 (germline): LNHDA, SQIVND (reference sequence). The CDR3 length is 17 residues. The CDR3 is CASSMSPVSATNEKLFF. CDR3 DNA: TGTGCCAGTAGTATGAGCCCGGTTTCCGCAACTAATGAAAAACTGTTTTTT.

This chain links TRBV4-1 with TRBJ1-4; 11 bases match TRBD1. CDR3 size: 15 residues. V was pared by 4 bases and J by 8 bases, with 6 bases of the junction left unmatched. Germline assignment: CDR1 MGHRA and CDR2 YSYEKL. DNA of the CDR3: TGCGCCAGCAGCCGAGGACAGGGGGCGCAAGAAAAACTGTTTTTT. Translating it yields CASSRGQGAQEKLFF.

The count of this clone is one. The chain joins TRBV18 to TRBJ1-1; D perhaps matches TRBD1 (6 bases). V was shortened by 2 bases and J by 11 bases, with 18 bases between the two germline ends. The CDR3 loop spans 14 amino acids. Germline V lookup: CDR1 KGHSH, CDR2 LQKENI. CDR3 protein: CASSPTDRSPVAFF. Written as DNA, the CDR3 is TGTGCCAGCTCACCAACCGACAGGTCTCCCGTCGCTTTCTTT.

The rearrangement joins TRBV6-1 to TRBJ1-4, with no clear D. Germline assignment: CDR1 MNHNS and CDR2 SASEGT. CDR3 length: 13 amino acids. Trimming left V 1 base short and J 6 bases short, with 6 bases between. This CDR3 reads CASSEVGYEKLFF. DNA of the CDR3: TGTGCCAGCAGTGAAGTGGGGTATGAAAAACTGTTTTTT.

This rearrangement joins TRBV4-3 to TRBJ2-1; perhaps TRBD2 as D (5 bases). The V gene lost 4 bases and the J gene lost 10 bases, with 20 bases spanning the gap. Germline CDR1 LGHNA, CDR2 YSLEER. The CDR3 loop spans 15 amino acids. CDR3 in amino acids: CASSLSLGPSGEQFF. The CDR3, as DNA: TGCGCCAGCAGCCTCTCCCTCGGCCCTTCGGGAGAGCAGTTCTTC.

This rearrangement joins TRBV10-3 to TRBJ1-1, with D perhaps TRBD1 (6 bases). V was cut by 3 bases and J by 4 bases, with 15 bases left in between. Germline assignment: CDR1 ENHRY and CDR2 SYGVKD. The CDR3 has 15 residues. In nucleotides, the CDR3 is TGTGCCATCAGTGACAGGGGCGCAGCGACCACTGAAGCTTTCTTT. It is translated as CAISDRGAATTEAFF.

This chain links TRBV9 with TRBJ1-2, with 7 bases matching TRBD1. Germline values: CDR1 SGDLS, CDR2 YYNGEE. With V trimmed by 0 bases and J by 1 base, 3 bases remained unmatched. The CDR3 sequence is 15 residues long. The DNA for the CDR3 is TGTGCCAGCAGCGTAGGTCAGGGGGGTAACTATGGCTACACCTTC. Translated: CASSVGQGGNYGYTF.

The chain is built from TRBV29-1 and TRBJ1-2; TRBD1 is a possible D gene (6 bases). There are 13 residues in the CDR3. The ends were cut back, 4 bases at V and 5 bases at J, with 14 bases in the middle. Per the germline V gene, CDR1 is SQVTM and CDR2 is ANQGSEA. The CDR3 nucleotides read TGCAGCGTTGGGACAGCTATTCTATATGGCTACACCTTC. Translated: CSVGTAILYGYTF.

The rearrangement links TRBV2 to TRBJ2-3, with D uncertain. The germline V and J ends were trimmed by 6 bases and 6 bases, with 13 bases remaining between them. Germline assignment: CDR1 SNHLY and CDR2 FYNNEI. The CDR3 is 13 residues long. CDR3: CASRGQVFDTQYF. CDR3 nucleotide sequence: TGTGCCAGCAGGGGCCAGGTATTTGATACGCAGTATTTT.

This sequence joins TRBV6-6 and TRBJ1-2; D is undetermined. The CDR3 is made up of 14 amino acids. Germline V CDR1 and CDR2: MNHNY, SVGAGI (reference sequence). Trimming stripped 0 bases from V and 4 bases from J, with 9 bases between. The CDR3 DNA reads as TGTGCCAGCAGTTACTCGACTGCCGGCTATGGCTACACCTTC. The encoded protein is CASSYSTAGYGYTF.